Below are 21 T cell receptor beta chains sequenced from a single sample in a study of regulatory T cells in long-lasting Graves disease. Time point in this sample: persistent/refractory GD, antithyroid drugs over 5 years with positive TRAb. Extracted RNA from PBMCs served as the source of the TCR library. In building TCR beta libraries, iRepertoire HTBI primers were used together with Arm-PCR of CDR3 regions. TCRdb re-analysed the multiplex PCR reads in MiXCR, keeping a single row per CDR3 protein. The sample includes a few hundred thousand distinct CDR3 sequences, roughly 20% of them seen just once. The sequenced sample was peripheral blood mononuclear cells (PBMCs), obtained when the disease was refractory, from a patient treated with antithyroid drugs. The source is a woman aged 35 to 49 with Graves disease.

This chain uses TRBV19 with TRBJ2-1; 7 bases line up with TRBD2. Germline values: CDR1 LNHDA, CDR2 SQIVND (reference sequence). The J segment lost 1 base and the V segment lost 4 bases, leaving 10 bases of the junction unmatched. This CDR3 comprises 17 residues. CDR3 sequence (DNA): TGTGCCAGTAGTAGCTCTTTCGGCGGGAGATCCTACAATGAGCAGTTCTTC. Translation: CASSSSFGGRSYNEQFF.

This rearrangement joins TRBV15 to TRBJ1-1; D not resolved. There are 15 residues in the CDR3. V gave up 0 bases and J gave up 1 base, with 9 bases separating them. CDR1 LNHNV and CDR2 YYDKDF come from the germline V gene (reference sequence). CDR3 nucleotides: TGTGCCACCAGCAGAGATCTGGCAGCGAACACTGAAGCTTTCTTT. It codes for CATSRDLAANTEAFF.

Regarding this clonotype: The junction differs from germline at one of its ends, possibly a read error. The DNA of the CDR3 is TGTGCCAGCAGTCTACTTCCCCGGACTGCCTACTACGAGCAGTGCTTC. Amino acid sequence: CASSLLPRTAYYEQCF. The V gene is TRBV6-2 or TRBV6-3, the J gene TRBJ2-7; possibly TRBD2 for D (5 bases). The CDR3 consists of 16 residues. Looked up from germline, CDR1 is MNHEY and CDR2 is SVGEGT.

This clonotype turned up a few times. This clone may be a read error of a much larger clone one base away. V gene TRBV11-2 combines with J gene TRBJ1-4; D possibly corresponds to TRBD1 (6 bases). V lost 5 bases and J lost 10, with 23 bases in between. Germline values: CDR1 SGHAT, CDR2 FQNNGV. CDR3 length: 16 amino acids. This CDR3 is CASSPTRGGSHRKLFF. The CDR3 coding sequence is TGTGCCAGCAGCCCGACCAGGGGAGGGAGCCATCGAAAACTGTTTTTT.

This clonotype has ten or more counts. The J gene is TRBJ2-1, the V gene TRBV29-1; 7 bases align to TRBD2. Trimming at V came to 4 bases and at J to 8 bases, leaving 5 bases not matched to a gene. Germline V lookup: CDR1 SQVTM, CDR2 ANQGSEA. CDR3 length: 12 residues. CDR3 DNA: TGCAGCGTTGCGGGAGGATGGGATGAGCAGTTCTTC. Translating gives CSVAGGWDEQFF.

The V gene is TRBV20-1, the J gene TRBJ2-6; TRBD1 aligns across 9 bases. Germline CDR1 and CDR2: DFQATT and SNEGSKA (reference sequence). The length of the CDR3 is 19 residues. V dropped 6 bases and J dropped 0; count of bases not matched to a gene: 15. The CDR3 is CSALPQGQGVFSGANVLTF. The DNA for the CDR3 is TGCAGTGCCCTCCCCCAGGGACAGGGAGTGTTCTCTGGGGCCAACGTCCTGACTTTC.

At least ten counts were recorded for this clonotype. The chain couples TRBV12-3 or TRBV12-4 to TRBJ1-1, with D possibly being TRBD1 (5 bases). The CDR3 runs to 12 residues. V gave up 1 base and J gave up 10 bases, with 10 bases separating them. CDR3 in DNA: TGTGCCAGCAGTTTAGGGGAGGGACCAGCTTTCTTT. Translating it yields CASSLGEGPAFF.

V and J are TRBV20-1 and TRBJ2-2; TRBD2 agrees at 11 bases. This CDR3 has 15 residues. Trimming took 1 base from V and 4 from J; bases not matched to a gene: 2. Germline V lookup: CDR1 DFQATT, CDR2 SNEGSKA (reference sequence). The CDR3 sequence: CSARVTSGSTGELFF. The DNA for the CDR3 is TGCAGTGCTAGAGTAACTAGCGGGAGCACCGGGGAGCTGTTTTTT.

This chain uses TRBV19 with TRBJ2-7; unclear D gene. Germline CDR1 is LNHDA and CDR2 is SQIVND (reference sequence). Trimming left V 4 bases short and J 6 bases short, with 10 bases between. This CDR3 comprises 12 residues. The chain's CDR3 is CASSTRWGEQYF. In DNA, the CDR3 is TGTGCCAGTAGTACAAGATGGGGCGAGCAGTACTTC.

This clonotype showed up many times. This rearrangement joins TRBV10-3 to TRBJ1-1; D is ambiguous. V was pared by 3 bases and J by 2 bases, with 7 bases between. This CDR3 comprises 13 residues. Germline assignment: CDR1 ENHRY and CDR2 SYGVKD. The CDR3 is CAISDQSNTEAFF. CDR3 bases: TGTGCCATCAGTGACCAATCTAACACTGAAGCTTTCTTT.

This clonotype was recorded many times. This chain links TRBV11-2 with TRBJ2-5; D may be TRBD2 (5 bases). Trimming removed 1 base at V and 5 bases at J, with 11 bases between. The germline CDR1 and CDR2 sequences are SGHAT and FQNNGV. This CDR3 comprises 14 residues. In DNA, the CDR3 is TGTGCCAGCAGCTTAGGAGCGGTTATGGAGACCCAGTACTTC. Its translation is CASSLGAVMETQYF.

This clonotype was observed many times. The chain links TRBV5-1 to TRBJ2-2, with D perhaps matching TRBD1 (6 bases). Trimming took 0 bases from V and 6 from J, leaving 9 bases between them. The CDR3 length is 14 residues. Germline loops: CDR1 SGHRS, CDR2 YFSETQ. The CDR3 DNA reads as TGCGCCAGCAGCTTGGAGGCAGGGGCCGGGGAGCTGTTTTTT. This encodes CASSLEAGAGELFF.

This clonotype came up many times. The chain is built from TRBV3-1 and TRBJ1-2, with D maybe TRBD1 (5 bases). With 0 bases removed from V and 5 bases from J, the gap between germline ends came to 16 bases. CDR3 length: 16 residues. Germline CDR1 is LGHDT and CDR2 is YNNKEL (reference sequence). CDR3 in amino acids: CASSQEEWDGRYGYTF. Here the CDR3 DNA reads TGTGCCAGCAGCCAAGAGGAATGGGACGGGAGGTATGGCTACACCTTC. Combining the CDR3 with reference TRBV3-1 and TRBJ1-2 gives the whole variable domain DTAVSQTPKYLVTQMGNDKSIKCEQNLGHDTMYWYKQDSKKFLKIMFSYNNKELIINETVPNRFSPKSPDKAHLNLHINSLELGDSAVYFCASSQEEWDGRYGYTFGSGTRLTVV.

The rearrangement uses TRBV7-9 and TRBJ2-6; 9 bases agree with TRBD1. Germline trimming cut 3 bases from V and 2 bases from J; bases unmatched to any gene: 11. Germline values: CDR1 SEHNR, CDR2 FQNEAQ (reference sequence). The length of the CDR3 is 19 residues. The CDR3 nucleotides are TGTGCCAGCAGCTTCTATTACTTATACAGGGGGCCTGGGGCCAACGTCCTGACTTTC. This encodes CASSFYYLYRGPGANVLTF.

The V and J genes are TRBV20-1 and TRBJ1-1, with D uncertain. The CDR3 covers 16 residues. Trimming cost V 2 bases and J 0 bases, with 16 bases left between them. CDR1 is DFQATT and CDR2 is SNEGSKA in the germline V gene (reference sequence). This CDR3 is CSARCPSECMNTEAFF. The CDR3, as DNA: TGCAGTGCTAGATGCCCGAGCGAGTGCATGAACACTGAAGCTTTCTTT.

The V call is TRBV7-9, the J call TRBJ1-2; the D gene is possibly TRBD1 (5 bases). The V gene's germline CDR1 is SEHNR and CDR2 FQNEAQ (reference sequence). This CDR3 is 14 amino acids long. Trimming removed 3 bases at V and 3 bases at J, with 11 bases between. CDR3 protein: CASSFLGGDYGYTF. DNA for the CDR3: TGTGCCAGCAGCTTTCTGGGGGGGGACTATGGCTACACCTTC.

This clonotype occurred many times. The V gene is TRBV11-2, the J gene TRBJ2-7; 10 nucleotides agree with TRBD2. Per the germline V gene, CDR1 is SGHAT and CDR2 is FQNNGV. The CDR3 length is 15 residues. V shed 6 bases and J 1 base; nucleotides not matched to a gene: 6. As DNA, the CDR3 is TGTGCCAGCAGGCCGACTAGCGGGCCTTCCTACGAGCAGTACTTC. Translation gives CASRPTSGPSYEQYF.

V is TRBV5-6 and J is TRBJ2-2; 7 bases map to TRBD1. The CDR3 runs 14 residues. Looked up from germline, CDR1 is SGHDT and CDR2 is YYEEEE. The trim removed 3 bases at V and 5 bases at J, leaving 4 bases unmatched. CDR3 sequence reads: CASSWRQGTGELFF. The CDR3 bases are TGTGCCAGCAGCTGGAGACAGGGAACCGGGGAGCTGTTTTTT.

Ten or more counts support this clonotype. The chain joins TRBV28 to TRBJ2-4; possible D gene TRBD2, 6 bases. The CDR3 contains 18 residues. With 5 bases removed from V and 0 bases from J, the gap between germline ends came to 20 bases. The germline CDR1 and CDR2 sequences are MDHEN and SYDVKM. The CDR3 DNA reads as TGTGCCAGCAGTCCCCACCCGGGGGTAATAGTAGCCAAAAACATTCAGTACTTC. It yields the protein CASSPHPGVIVAKNIQYF. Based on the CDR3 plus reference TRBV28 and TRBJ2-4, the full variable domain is DVKVTQSSRYLVKRTGEKVFLECVQDMDHENMFWYRQDPGLGLRLIYFSYDVKMKEKGDIPEGYSVSREKKERFSLILESASTNQTSMYLCASSPHPGVIVAKNIQYFGAGTRLSVL.

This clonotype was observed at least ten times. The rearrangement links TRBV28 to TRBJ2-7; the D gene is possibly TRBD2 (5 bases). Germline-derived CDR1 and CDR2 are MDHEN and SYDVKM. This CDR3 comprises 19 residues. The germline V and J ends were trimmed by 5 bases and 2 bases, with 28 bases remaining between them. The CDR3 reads CASSPKSLLELASPYEQYF. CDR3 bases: TGTGCCAGCAGTCCGAAAAGTTTACTAGAGCTAGCTTCACCCTACGAGCAGTACTTC.

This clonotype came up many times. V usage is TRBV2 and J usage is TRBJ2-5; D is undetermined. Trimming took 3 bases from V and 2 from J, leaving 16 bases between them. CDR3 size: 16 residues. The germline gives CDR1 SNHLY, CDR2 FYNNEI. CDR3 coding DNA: TGTGCCAGCAGTGAGAGACCTAATAGGGCGCAAGAGACCCAGTACTTC. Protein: CASSERPNRAQETQYF.